This T cell receptor beta chain was retrieved from a study of blood T cells in healthy people across ages. A second PCR, run for roughly 7 to 12 cycles, used a sample-barcoded 5' primer plus a J-beta primer mix. Each CDR3 protein is one row after TCRdb ran MiXCR on the 5' RACE reads. The sample records about 1.4 million distinct CDR3 sequences, roughly 59% being singletons. With 4 bases removed from V and 5 bases from J, the gap between germline ends came to 15 bases. This CDR3 is built from 14 residues. The germline V gene has CDR1 SGHNT and CDR2 YYREEE (reference sequence). The rearrangement joins TRBV5-4 to TRBJ1-2; no definite D call. This clonotype was obtained from a young man in good health. Sequenced material: blood. The CDR3 loop is CASSITDGNYGYTF. DNA for the CDR3: TGTGCCAGCAGCATAACGGACGGCAATTATGGCTACACCTTC.